The rows below give T cell receptor beta chains drawn from one sample of a study of neurological immune-mediated disorders. One entry per CDR3 protein results from TCRdb running MiXCR on the 5' RACE reads. The sample holds about 120,000 distinct CDR3 sequences, about 3.4% seen once. The sample taken for sequencing was PBMCs. These receptors originate from a woman in her thirties with multiple sclerosis. Each CDR3 is given with its conserved first and last residue. Fields, in order: clone size, V gene, J gene, D gene, CDR3 protein, CDR3 DNA. D genes are given only for firm matches. For some rows the clone size is stated as once, few or many, or as a class when expanded; others skip it.

size: many; V: TRBV29-1; J: TRBJ2-7; D: NA; CDR3: CSVVSGIHEQYF; DNA: TGCAGCGTTGTCTCAGGGATCCACGAGCAGTACTTC
size: many; V: TRBV20-1; J: TRBJ1-1; D: NA; CDR3: CSATQVLEAFF; DNA: TGCAGTGCCACCCAGGTCCTTGAAGCTTTCTTT
size: many; V: TRBV6-2/TRBV6-3; J: TRBJ2-2; D: NA; CDR3: CASSARPRYTGELFF; DNA: TGTGCCAGCAGTGCACGACCCCGCTACACCGGGGAGCTGTTTTTT
size: many; V: TRBV5-1; J: TRBJ2-1; D: NA; CDR3: CASSSLGGYNEQFF; DNA: TGCGCCAGCAGCTCCCTCGGGGGATACAATGAGCAGTTCTTC
size: many; V: TRBV5-1; J: TRBJ1-2; D: NA; CDR3: CASSLEDSTYGYTF; DNA: TGCGCCAGCAGCTTGGAAGACAGTACCTATGGCTACACCTTC
size: many; V: TRBV5-1; J: TRBJ1-2; D: NA; CDR3: CASSLGAVYGYTF; DNA: TGCGCCAGCAGCTTGGGGGCAGTATATGGCTACACCTTC
size: many; V: TRBV30; J: TRBJ2-3; D: TRBD2; CDR3: CAWKLTGTSGTDTQYF; DNA: TGTGCCTGGAAACTAACCGGGACTAGCGGCACAGATACGCAGTATTTT
size: many; V: TRBV6-5; J: TRBJ2-1; D: TRBD2; CDR3: CATTRTSGLLNEQFF; DNA: TGTGCCACTACCAGGACTAGCGGGTTATTGAATGAGCAGTTCTTC
size: many; V: TRBV7-2; J: TRBJ1-5; D: NA; CDR3: CASSLLLDRKTDQPQHF; DNA: TGTGCCAGCAGCCTTTTACTCGACAGGAAAACTGATCAGCCCCAGCATTTT
size: many; V: TRBV27; J: TRBJ2-2; D: NA; CDR3: CASSFRIAAGELFF; DNA: TGTGCCAGCAGTTTTAGGATAGCGGCCGGGGAGCTGTTTTTT
size: many; V: TRBV12-3/TRBV12-4; J: TRBJ2-6; D: NA; CDR3: CASREQGTGANVLTF; DNA: TGTGCCAGCAGGGAACAGGGAACTGGGGCCAACGTCCTGACTTTC
size: many; V: TRBV7-2; J: TRBJ1-5; D: NA; CDR3: CASSYLGQPQHF; DNA: TGTGCCAGCAGCTACCTGGGACAGCCCCAGCATTTT
size: many; V: TRBV20-1; J: TRBJ2-7; D: TRBD1; CDR3: CSATTGPYEQYF; DNA: TGCAGTGCAACGACAGGGCCCTACGAGCAGTACTTC
size: many; V: TRBV20-1; J: TRBJ2-7; D: NA; CDR3: CSAPGTLISSYEQYF; DNA: TGCAGTGCCCCCGGGACCCTAATTTCCTCCTACGAGCAGTACTTC
size: many; V: TRBV6-5; J: TRBJ1-2; D: NA; CDR3: CASGAYEGGYTF; DNA: TGTGCCAGCGGCGCTTACGAGGGGGGCTACACCTTC
size: many; V: TRBV11-2; J: TRBJ2-5; D: NA; CDR3: CASGAGQETQYF; DNA: TGTGCCAGTGGGGCGGGGCAAGAGACCCAGTACTTC
size: many; V: TRBV12-3/TRBV12-4; J: TRBJ2-1; D: TRBD2; CDR3: CASSRLAGYNEQFF; DNA: TGTGCCAGCAGTCGACTAGCGGGCTACAATGAGCAGTTCTTC
size: many; V: TRBV20-1; J: TRBJ2-7; D: NA; CDR3: CSARHPSGTLYEQYF; DNA: TGCAGTGCTAGACACCCCTCCGGGACACTCTACGAGCAGTACTTC
size: many; V: TRBV7-2; J: TRBJ1-1; D: TRBD1; CDR3: CASSLGGQGATEAFF; DNA: TGTGCCAGCAGCTTAGGGGGACAGGGGGCAACTGAAGCTTTCTTT
size: many; V: TRBV6-5; J: TRBJ1-1; D: NA; CDR3: CASSYTPGYEAFF; DNA: TGTGCCAGCAGTTACACGCCGGGGTATGAAGCTTTCTTT
size: many; V: TRBV7-2; J: TRBJ1-6; D: NA; CDR3: CASSWEGLSLHF; DNA: TGTGCCAGCAGCTGGGAGGGGTTATCCCTCCACTTT
size: medium-sized; V: TRBV29-1; J: TRBJ2-5; D: NA; CDR3: CSVGQTGATGETQYF; DNA: TGCAGCGTGGGGCAGACGGGAGCCACAGGGGAGACCCAGTACTTC
size: many; V: TRBV20-1; J: TRBJ2-2; D: NA; CDR3: CSARDLATANTGELFF; DNA: TGCAGTGCTAGAGATCTGGCCACAGCGAACACCGGGGAGCTGTTTTTT
size: many; V: TRBV5-1; J: TRBJ2-5; D: TRBD2; CDR3: CASSPSKGLAEETQYF; DNA: TGCGCCAGCAGCCCCTCGAAGGGGCTAGCGGAAGAGACCCAGTACTTC
size: many; V: TRBV5-6; J: TRBJ2-7; D: TRBD2; CDR3: CASSSGGNYEQYF; DNA: TGTGCCAGCAGTTCCGGGGGGAACTACGAGCAGTACTTC
size: many; V: TRBV7-9; J: TRBJ2-1; D: NA; CDR3: CASSLADEQFF; DNA: TGTGCCAGCAGCTTAGCGGATGAGCAGTTCTTC
size: many; V: TRBV7-2; J: TRBJ1-1; D: TRBD1; CDR3: CASSRGQGYTEAFF; DNA: TGTGCCAGCAGCAGGGGACAGGGCTACACTGAAGCTTTCTTT
size: many; V: TRBV4-3; J: TRBJ1-5; D: NA; CDR3: CASSQDWIYSNQPQHF; DNA: TGCGCCAGCAGCCAAGATTGGATTTATAGCAATCAGCCCCAGCATTTT
size: many; V: TRBV5-5; J: TRBJ2-1; D: TRBD2; CDR3: CASSFTSESYNEQFF; DNA: TGTGCCAGCAGCTTCACTAGCGAATCCTACAATGAGCAGTTCTTC
size: many; V: TRBV10-2; J: TRBJ2-2; D: NA; CDR3: CASRQTGRGTGELFF; DNA: TGCGCCAGCAGGCAGACAGGGAGGGGGACCGGGGAGCTGTTTTTT
size: many; V: TRBV20-1; J: TRBJ1-5; D: NA; CDR3: CSARDRSGLTDQPQHF; DNA: TGCAGTGCTAGAGACCGCTCGGGTTTAACGGATCAGCCCCAGCATTTT
size: many; V: TRBV7-9; J: TRBJ1-2; D: NA; CDR3: CASRSENGYGYTF; DNA: TGTGCCAGCAGAAGCGAAAACGGCTATGGCTACACCTTC
size: many; V: TRBV7-6; J: TRBJ1-2; D: TRBD1; CDR3: CASNPGTGNYGYTF; DNA: TGTGCCAGCAACCCCGGGACAGGGAACTATGGCTACACCTTC
size: many; V: TRBV29-1; J: TRBJ1-1; D: TRBD1; CDR3: CSGQQGMNTEAFF; DNA: TGCAGCGGGCAACAGGGGATGAACACTGAAGCTTTCTTT
size: few; V: TRBV7-6; J: TRBJ2-3; D: TRBD1; CDR3: CASSTDRFSTDTQYF; DNA: TGTGCCAGCAGCACGGACAGGTTCAGCACAGATACGCAGTATTTT
size: many; V: TRBV19; J: TRBJ2-7; D: TRBD1; CDR3: CASSQRQGSYEQYF; DNA: TGTGCCAGTAGTCAACGACAGGGGTCCTACGAGCAGTACTTC
size: many; V: TRBV19; J: TRBJ2-3; D: TRBD1; CDR3: CASSRGTGAITDTQYF; DNA: TGTGCCAGTAGTAGGGGGACAGGGGCGATCACAGATACGCAGTATTTT
size: NA; V: TRBV30; J: TRBJ2-5; D: NA; CDR3: CAWLGGRETQYF; DNA: TGTGCCTGGTTAGGGGGGCGGGAGACCCAGTACTTC
size: many; V: TRBV7-2; J: TRBJ2-2; D: NA; CDR3: CASSFFISPTGTGELFF; DNA: TGTGCCAGCAGCTTCTTCATTTCCCCTACTGGCACCGGGGAGCTGTTTTTT
size: many; V: TRBV5-1; J: TRBJ2-5; D: TRBD2; CDR3: CASSTSGQETQYF; DNA: TGCGCCAGCAGCACTAGCGGACAAGAGACCCAGTACTTC
size: many; V: TRBV7-2; J: TRBJ1-2; D: TRBD1; CDR3: CASSPDRALTGYTF; DNA: TGTGCCAGCAGCCCCGACAGGGCTCTAACTGGCTACACCTTC
size: many; V: TRBV12-3/TRBV12-4; J: TRBJ1-2; D: TRBD1; CDR3: CASSTGVRANYGYTF; DNA: TGTGCCAGCAGCACAGGGGTAAGGGCTAACTATGGCTACACCTTC
size: many; V: TRBV11-3; J: TRBJ2-1; D: TRBD2; CDR3: CASSHLGAGGWGEQFF; DNA: TGTGCCAGCAGCCACCTAGGAGCGGGGGGCTGGGGTGAGCAGTTCTTC
size: few; V: TRBV27; J: TRBJ1-5; D: TRBD1; CDR3: CASRNRGNQPQHF; DNA: TGTGCCAGCAGGAACAGGGGAAATCAGCCCCAGCATTTT
size: many; V: TRBV7-2; J: TRBJ2-1; D: NA; CDR3: CASSLVSVAYNEQFF; DNA: TGTGCCAGCAGCTTAGTTAGCGTAGCCTACAATGAGCAGTTCTTC
size: many; V: TRBV4-3; J: TRBJ1-2; D: NA; CDR3: CASSQVVAGGPYGYTF; DNA: TGCGCCAGCAGCCAAGTTGTAGCCGGGGGGCCCTATGGCTACACCTTC
size: NA; V: TRBV3-1; J: TRBJ2-3; D: NA; CDR3: CASSQEHEGRSTDTQYF; DNA: TGTGCCAGCAGCCAAGAGCACGAGGGCCGGAGCACAGATACGCAGTATTTT
size: many; V: TRBV6-5; J: TRBJ2-6; D: TRBD1; CDR3: CASSIIRTGPVPGANVLTF; DNA: TGTGCCAGCAGTATAATACGGACAGGACCGGTTCCTGGGGCCAACGTCCTGACTTTC
size: many; V: TRBV6-5; J: TRBJ1-4; D: NA; CDR3: CASSFRGKNEKLFF; DNA: TGTGCCAGCAGTTTTAGGGGGAAGAATGAAAAACTGTTTTTT
size: many; V: TRBV12-3/TRBV12-4; J: TRBJ1-2; D: NA; CDR3: CASTLGGRGYTF; DNA: TGTGCCAGCACCCTAGGCGGGCGTGGCTACACCTTC
size: many; V: TRBV20-1; J: TRBJ2-3; D: TRBD1; CDR3: CSARDWTGGTDTQYF; DNA: TGCAGTGCTAGAGATTGGACAGGGGGAACAGATACGCAGTATTTT
size: many; V: TRBV7-9; J: TRBJ1-2; D: NA; CDR3: CASSFTQGSGYTF; DNA: TGTGCCAGCAGCTTCACCCAAGGAAGTGGCTACACCTTC
size: many; V: TRBV10-3; J: TRBJ1-1; D: NA; CDR3: CAISESAQGEAFF; DNA: TGTGCCATCAGTGAGTCCGCCCAGGGGGAAGCTTTCTTT
size: many; V: TRBV10-3; J: TRBJ1-5; D: NA; CDR3: CAISGAAAAYNQPQHF; DNA: TGTGCCATCAGTGGGGCGGCAGCGGCGTACAATCAGCCCCAGCATTTT
size: many; V: TRBV20-1; J: TRBJ2-7; D: NA; CDR3: CSATNFEAAGVLEQYF; DNA: TGCAGTGCTACAAACTTCGAGGCGGCAGGAGTACTCGAGCAGTACTTC